This record looks at one TCR beta chain sequence and its context. The antigen is not known. Next came a second PCR, run for roughly 7 to 12 cycles, which used a sample-barcoded 5' primer along with a J-beta primer mix. TCRdb re-called the 5' RACE reads with MiXCR, one entry per CDR3 protein. The table records about 1.4 million distinct CDR3 sequences, approximately 60% of them present only once. Each sample gave at least 7 million isolated PBMCs. The data are from a study of blood T cells in healthy people across ages. Findings of the study overall: With unsorted PBMCs, a conclusive comparison of naive versus antigen-experienced cells was not possible. Percentage of naive T cells showed a strong correlation with TCR beta diversity.

Trimming removed 5 bases from V and 2 bases from J, with 9 bases in between. The CDR3 length is 12 residues. Germline V gives CDR1 DFQATT, CDR2 SNEGSKA (reference sequence). V usage is TRBV20-1 and J usage is TRBJ2-5; a possible D gene is TRBD2 (5 bases). The sample was blood. The clonotype was recovered from a young man in good health. CDR3 nucleotide sequence: TGCAGTGCTCAGCGGAGGCAAGAGACCCAGTACTTC. Amino acids: CSAQRRQETQYF.